The rows below give T cell receptor beta chains drawn from one sample of a study of cytomegalovirus exposure and HLA in healthy donors. Some clones are missing from TCRdb's copy, which holds only in-frame ones; the method was immunoSEQ multiplex PCR. The sample yields 98,000 or so clones, roughly 95% seen once. Specimen: PBMCs. The receptors were sampled from a woman aged 18-30 years in good health and CMV-seronegative. The CDR3 runs from the conserved cysteine through the conserved F or W. The order of the fields is V gene, J gene, CDR3 protein.

TRBV27,TRBJ2-7,CATRREGGYEQYF
TRBV5-1,TRBJ2-1,CASSLAARDRYELYNEQFF
TRBV29-1,TRBJ2-1,CSMGSGTGIVDEQFF
TRBV5-1,TRBJ2-7,CASSTGTGFEQYF
TRBV5-3,TRBJ2-2,CARPVFGGVCGELFF
TRBV28,TRBJ2-3,CASSPRNRGVTDTQYF
TRBV6-5,TRBJ1-2,CAAREANYGYTF
TRBV7-9,TRBJ2-7,CASSPRLAGTYEQYF
TRBV6-6,TRBJ1-1,CASSYKTGGRAFF
TRBV7-2,TRBJ1-3,CASSRGTSGNTIYF
TRBV6-6,TRBJ1-6,CASSEEGSYNSPLHF
TRBV5-1,TRBJ2-5,CASSLDRGGGKTQYF
TRBV27,TRBJ2-7,CASSAQTGGFYEQYF
TRBV2,TRBJ2-1,CASSELAGYNEQFF
TRBV28,TRBJ2-7,CASSSYAGGHEQYF
TRBV9,TRBJ2-5,CASSVDVAGGPQTQYF
TRBV4-2,TRBJ1-1,CASSQMELEAEAFF
TRBV5-1,TRBJ1-4,CASSLVGGAATNEKLFF
TRBV7-2,TRBJ2-3,CASSPLAGGTDTQYF
TRBV6-1,TRBJ2-1,CASSRLGNEQFF
TRBV4-1,TRBJ2-7,CASSQVLDFNEQYF
TRBV29-1,TRBJ2-5,CSVRTGPETQYF
TRBV6-5,TRBJ2-1,CASSLSGDEQFF
TRBV5-6,TRBJ1-6,CASSLGRGPVSNSPLHF
TRBV5-8,TRBJ2-7,CASSLGRGWISYEQYF
TRBV7-3,TRBJ2-2,CASSHQGVTGELFF
TRBV6-1,TRBJ2-5,CASSDPPGLGEETQYF
TRBV7-8,TRBJ2-5,CASSYRDGLAETQYF
TRBV25-1,TRBJ2-3,CASSQGTLTPDTQYF
TRBV5-4,TRBJ1-2,CASSLDRGYDYGYTF
TRBV7-2,TRBJ2-7,CASSSGTGVIYEQYF
TRBV7-7,TRBJ2-2,CASSLYPPGQGTGELFF
TRBV10-3,TRBJ1-3,CAIRSTTSRHSSGNTIYF
TRBV4-2,TRBJ1-5,CASSQDGGGHNNQPQHF
TRBV4-2,TRBJ2-3,CASSQDPAGGPDTQYF
TRBV27,TRBJ1-4,CASNKRGGNEKLFF
TRBV29-1,TRBJ2-6,CSVVDRGRSGANVLTF
TRBV30,TRBJ1-1,CAWSVRDREDTEAFF
TRBV4-2,TRBJ2-3,CASSQAGGGAITDTQYF
TRBV10-3,TRBJ1-1,CAISEWSQGMTEAFF
TRBV7-6,TRBJ1-4,CASSFGQINEKLFF
TRBV4-1,TRBJ1-1,CASSHAFTGASNTEAFF
TRBV28,TRBJ2-7,CASSIAEDYEQYF
TRBV6-5,TRBJ1-4,CASSTGQGRLEKLFF
TRBV7-2,TRBJ2-7,CASSLSGGLSYEQYF
TRBV2,TRBJ1-2,CASREVGQQALGYTF
TRBV27,TRBJ1-1,CASSFIALGDLNTEAFF
TRBV5-1,TRBJ2-1,CASSLDLAGEDEQFF
TRBV6-1,TRBJ2-5,CASNLRGAGETQYF
TRBV19,TRBJ1-2,CASSATGDYGYTF